Each of the 27 T cell receptor beta chains below was sequenced from the same sample in a study of T cell repertoires in cytomegalovirus infection. One entry per CDR3 protein, called by TCRdb with MiXCR from the reads. The sample gives some 800,000 distinct CDR3 sequences, almost 30% of which show up once; around 12% is in the top ten. Their specific antigens are unknown. The sequencing used cultured CD8+ T cells from PBMCs, collected from culture after CMV antigen stimulation. These receptors originate from a human donor in good health (CMV status not recorded). Some clones in this sample may be carry-over from other donors' samples.

This clonotype was observed at least ten times. The chain is built from TRBV28 and TRBJ2-5; the D is unclear. V lost 6 bases and J 2 bases, leaving 28 bases between the germline ends. This CDR3 is built from 19 residues. In germline, CDR1 is MDHEN, CDR2 SYDVKM. CDR3 protein: CASRSHGQRVYREQETQYF. CDR3 coding DNA: TGTGCCAGCAGGTCTCATGGCCAGCGTGTTTACCGAGAACAAGAGACCCAGTACTTC.

This clonotype was recorded at least ten times. This chain links TRBV7-2 with TRBJ2-7; D not resolved. The V end lost 2 bases, the J end lost 4 bases, and 9 bases lay between the germline ends. The CDR3 has 13 amino acids. Germline values: CDR1 SGHTA, CDR2 FQGNSA. CDR3 coding DNA: TGTGCCAGCAGCTTATTCGATGGATACGAGCAGTACGTC. Protein product: CASSLFDGYEQYV.

This clonotype was seen at least ten times. The V gene is TRBV7-8, the J gene TRBJ2-5, with a tentative D call TRBD1 (5 bases). The CDR3 runs 15 residues. Germline CDR1 and CDR2: SGHVS and FQNEAQ. Trimming took off 1 base at V and 4 bases at J, with 13 bases between the two ends. In nucleotides, the CDR3 is TGTGCCAGCAGCTTAGGGGCAGGGATGCGAGAGACCCAGTACTTC. Amino acids: CASSLGAGMRETQYF.

The chain recombines TRBV13 with TRBJ2-7, with 10 bases that match TRBD1. Per germline, CDR1 PRHDT and CDR2 FYEKMQ (reference sequence). J gave up 7 bases and V 5 bases, and 11 bases lay outside the gene matches. The CDR3 contains 15 residues. The CDR3 here is CASSPEGQGLQEQYF. The CDR3 DNA sequence: TGTGCCAGCAGCCCAGAGGGACAGGGGTTGCAGGAGCAGTACTTC.

This clonotype came up a few times. The chain carries TRBV6-5 and TRBJ1-4, with 8 bases identical to TRBD1. CDR1 and CDR2 (germline): MNHEY, SVGAGI. The CDR3 has 15 amino acids. The V and J ends lost 3 bases and 8 bases, in that order; junction bases with no gene match: 8. The CDR3 protein is CASSYQGATLEKLFF. The CDR3 region has the DNA TGTGCCAGCAGTTATCAGGGGGCCACCCTGGAAAAACTGTTTTTT.

This clonotype was counted a few times. The chain joins TRBV6-2 or TRBV6-3 to TRBJ1-1; 9 bases align to TRBD1. This CDR3 spans 15 amino acids. The V gene's germline CDR1 is MNHEY and CDR2 SVGEGT. V shed 2 bases and J 1 base; nucleotides not matched to a gene: 2. CDR3 sequence (DNA): TGTGCCAGCAGTTACCTGACAGGGGGGAACACTGAAGCTTTCTTT. Its translation: CASSYLTGGNTEAFF.

The chain is built from TRBV7-6 and TRBJ1-1, with 8 bases aligning to TRBD1. The V and J ends lost 5 bases and 3 bases, in that order; junction bases with no gene match: 11. This CDR3 has 16 residues. In germline, CDR1 is SGHVS, CDR2 FNYEAQ. CDR3 DNA sequence: TGTGCCAGCAGCCCGGGCGCAGGGGGCTGGGACACTGAAGCTTTCTTT. Protein product: CASSPGAGGWDTEAFF.

This clonotype has only a few counts. This rearrangement joins TRBV7-9 to TRBJ1-5; D not certain. This CDR3 comprises 12 residues. Germline V gives CDR1 SEHNR, CDR2 FQNEAQ (reference sequence). The V end lost 5 bases, the J end lost 4 bases, and 6 bases lay between the germline ends. The CDR3 protein is CASSITNQPQHF. As DNA, the CDR3 is TGTGCCAGCAGCATTACAAATCAGCCCCAGCATTTT. Complete variable domain (other parts from reference TRBV7-9 and TRBJ1-5): DTGVSQNPRHKITKRGQNVTFRCDPISEHNRLYWYRQTLGQGPEFLTYFQNEAQLEKSRLLSDRFSAERPKGSFSTLEIQRTEQGDSAMYLCASSITNQPQHFGDGTRLSIL.

The chain links TRBV10-3 to TRBJ2-6, with D perhaps matching TRBD2 (5 bases). Trimming left V 4 bases short and J 4 bases short, with 11 bases between. Germline V gene data show CDR1 as ENHRY and CDR2 as SYGVKD. CDR3 length: 15 residues. CDR3 nucleotides: TGTGCCATCAGTGTGCCGGGGAGCGGGGCCAACGTCCTGACTTTC. This codes for CAISVPGSGANVLTF.

Only a few counts were recorded for this clonotype. The rearrangement joins TRBV4-1 to TRBJ2-1, with 11 positions matching TRBD1. Germline CDR1 and CDR2: MGHRA and YSYEKL. This CDR3 is 14 amino acids long. V trimming: 4 bases; J trimming: 9 bases; junction bases outside the gene matches: 5. The CDR3 spells CASSRGTGGTEQFF. In DNA, the CDR3 is TGCGCCAGCAGCCGAGGGACAGGGGGGACTGAGCAGTTCTTC.

Comments on this clonotype: At one boundary the junction diverges from the germline segment, which might be a read error. The chain employs TRBV7-6 and TRBJ2-1, with TRBD2 identical over 7 bases. Germline assignment: CDR1 SGHVS and CDR2 FNYEAQ. The CDR3 is 16 amino acids. CDR3 DNA sequence: TGTGCTAGCAGCCCCAGGCCGGGGGGCTCCTACAATGAGCAGTTCTTC. As protein: CASSPRPGGSYNEQFF.

The genes are TRBV4-1 and TRBJ1-1, with D tentatively TRBD1 (5 bases). In germline, CDR1 is MGHRA, CDR2 YSYEKL. This CDR3 region has 15 residues. V shed 0 bases and J shed 3 bases, with 11 bases lying between them. The CDR3: CASSQDKGLYTEAFF. The CDR3 DNA follows: TGCGCCAGCAGCCAAGACAAGGGGCTCTACACTGAAGCTTTCTTT.

The chain has TRBV9 and TRBJ2-1; the D call may be TRBD1 or TRBD2 (6 bases each). Germline V CDR1 and CDR2: SGDLS, YYNGEE. With 0 bases removed from V and 6 bases from J, the gap between germline ends came to 13 bases. CDR3 length equals 15 residues. The CDR3 sequence: CASSVEGGPFNEQFF. DNA for the CDR3: TGTGCCAGCAGCGTAGAGGGGGGTCCTTTCAATGAGCAGTTCTTC.

V gene TRBV7-9 combines with J gene TRBJ2-5, with D possibly matching TRBD2 (5 bases). The CDR3 covers 14 residues. The germline CDR1 and CDR2 sequences are SEHNR and FQNEAQ (reference sequence). Between the trimmed V and J ends, which lost 4 bases and 2 bases, there was a span of 11 bases. CDR3 in DNA: TGTGCCAGCAGCTCATCAGCGGAACAAGAGACCCAGTACTTC. Amino acids: CASSSSAEQETQYF.

This rearrangement joins TRBV7-9 to TRBJ2-1, with TRBD2 matching 7 bases. There are 15 residues in the CDR3. After removal of 3 bases from V and 3 bases from J, the junction contained 5 bases not matched to a gene. Germline CDR1 SEHNR, CDR2 FQNEAQ (reference sequence). CDR3 region: CASSFSGSYYNEQFF. CDR3 DNA: TGTGCCAGCAGCTTTAGCGGGTCCTACTACAATGAGCAGTTCTTC. The whole variable domain, filled in from reference TRBV7-9 and TRBJ2-1, reads DTGVSQNPRHKITKRGQNVTFRCDPISEHNRLYWYRQTLGQGPEFLTYFQNEAQLEKSRLLSDRFSAERPKGSFSTLEIQRTEQGDSAMYLCASSFSGSYYNEQFFGPGTRLTVL.

The V gene is TRBV6-1, the J gene TRBJ1-1; D ambiguous. Trimming shortened V by 8 bases and J by 0 bases, and 22 bases separated the two germline ends. Germline CDR1 and CDR2: MNHNS and SASEGT. This CDR3 is 17 amino acids long. CDR3 sequence (DNA): TGTGCCAGCGTCGGTTTGTTGCAAGCCTTCATGAACACTGAAGCTTTCTTT. Its protein product is CASVGLLQAFMNTEAFF.

The chain links TRBV4-1 to TRBJ1-2; D not certain. This CDR3 region has 13 residues. The V end lost 2 bases, the J end lost 0 bases, and 4 bases lay between the germline ends. In germline, CDR1 is MGHRA, CDR2 YSYEKL. The CDR3 sequence: CASSQNPNYGYTF. The CDR3 region has the DNA TGCGCCAGCAGCCAAAATCCTAACTATGGCTACACCTTC.

This clonotype has more than one count but fewer than ten. The chain carries TRBV11-2 and TRBJ2-2, with 9 bases identical to TRBD1. This CDR3 contains 18 residues. Trimming took 1 base from V and 1 from J; bases not matched to a gene: 7. CDR1 and CDR2 (germline): SGHAT, FQNNGV. The CDR3 protein is CASSLGGPGQGNTGELFF. The CDR3 DNA is TGTGCCAGCAGCTTAGGAGGTCCGGGACAGGGGAACACCGGGGAGCTGTTTTTT. Together with reference TRBV11-2 and TRBJ2-2, the CDR3 gives the full variable domain: EAGVAQSPRYKIIEKRQSVAFWCNPISGHATLYWYQQILGQGPKLLIQFQNNGVVDDSQLPKDRFSAERLKGVDSTLKIQPAKLEDSAVYLCASSLGGPGQGNTGELFFGEGSRLTVL.

The chain uses TRBV9 and TRBJ2-7; either TRBD1 or TRBD2 may supply D (5 bases each). Per germline, CDR1 SGDLS and CDR2 YYNGEE. Trimming left V 5 bases short and J 7 bases short, with 13 bases between. CDR3 size: 12 residues. CDR3 residues: CASRGPLGEQYV. The CDR3 DNA follows: TGTGCCAGCAGGGGACCCTTGGGTGAGCAGTACGTC.

The chain uses TRBV20-1 and TRBJ1-5, with no clear D. Germline values: CDR1 DFQATT, CDR2 SNEGSKA (reference sequence). The CDR3 is 13 residues long. Trimming left V 3 bases short and J 11 bases short, with 17 bases between. DNA for the CDR3: TGCAGTGCTAGCTTCCGGGCCCCGGGGACCCAGCATTTT. Its translation: CSASFRAPGTQHF.

This clonotype has at least ten counts. The chain recombines TRBV15 with TRBJ2-1; no clear D gene. CDR3 size: 13 residues. Germline V lookup: CDR1 LNHNV, CDR2 YYDKDF (reference sequence). Deletions cut 3 bases from V and 4 bases from J, with 7 bases between. The CDR3 bases are TGTGCCACCAGCAGCGGCGGATACAATGAGCAGTTCTTC. Residues: CATSSGGYNEQFF.

The V call is TRBV5-8, the J call TRBJ1-5; unclear D gene. V was trimmed by 3 bases and J by 0 bases, leaving 13 bases between them. Looked up from germline, CDR1 is SGHTS and CDR2 is YDEGEE. The CDR3 contains 16 residues. The CDR3 region has the DNA TGTGCCAGCAGCTCTCCAGGTGGTAGTAGCAATCAGCCCCAGCATTTT. Translating gives CASSSPGGSSNQPQHF.

The chain links TRBV19 to TRBJ1-2; the match to TRBD1 covers 7 bases. After removal of 3 bases from V and 4 bases from J, the junction contained 8 bases not matched to a gene. The germline gives CDR1 LNHDA, CDR2 SQIVND (reference sequence). This CDR3 has 15 amino acids. CDR3 amino acids: CASSISPDRAYGYTF. CDR3 nucleotide sequence: TGTGCCAGTAGTATCTCACCAGACAGGGCCTATGGCTACACCTTC.

J is TRBJ1-2 and V is TRBV5-4, with D hard to call. V lost 5 bases to trimming and J lost 8 bases, with 10 bases between them. Germline V CDR1 and CDR2: SGHNT, YYREEE (reference sequence). This CDR3 has 11 amino acids. CDR3 nucleotide sequence: TGTGCCAGCAGAGGACCTTGGGGCTACACCTTC. Translated, it gives CASRGPWGYTF.

This clonotype was counted at least ten times. This chain joins TRBV7-8 and TRBJ1-1; 9 bases fit TRBD1. The CDR3 consists of 18 residues. V shed 5 bases and J 0 bases; nucleotides not matched to a gene: 13. Germline V CDR1 and CDR2: SGHVS, FQNEAQ. The DNA of the CDR3 is TGTGCCAGCAGCCCCGGAGTCCCGGGACAGGGTATGAACACTGAAGCTTTCTTT. The encoded protein is CASSPGVPGQGMNTEAFF.

The chain employs TRBV6-2 or TRBV6-3 and TRBJ2-1; 8 bases are a match to TRBD1. The CDR3 totals 13 residues. After removal of 8 bases from V and 7 bases from J, the junction contained 7 bases not matched to a gene. Germline values: CDR1 MNHEY, CDR2 SVGEGT. The CDR3 protein is CASGTGTGNEQFF. CDR3 sequence (DNA): TGTGCCAGCGGGACAGGTACAGGAAATGAGCAGTTCTTC.

V usage is TRBV29-1 and J usage is TRBJ2-2; TRBD1 is a possible D gene (6 bases). Germline CDR1 and CDR2: SQVTM and ANQGSEA. The V and J ends lost 6 bases and 5 bases respectively, with 19 bases between them. This CDR3 comprises 15 residues. The CDR3 is CSVAIQGFGTGELFF. The CDR3 coding sequence is TGCAGCGTCGCCATACAGGGTTTCGGGACCGGGGAGCTGTTTTTT.